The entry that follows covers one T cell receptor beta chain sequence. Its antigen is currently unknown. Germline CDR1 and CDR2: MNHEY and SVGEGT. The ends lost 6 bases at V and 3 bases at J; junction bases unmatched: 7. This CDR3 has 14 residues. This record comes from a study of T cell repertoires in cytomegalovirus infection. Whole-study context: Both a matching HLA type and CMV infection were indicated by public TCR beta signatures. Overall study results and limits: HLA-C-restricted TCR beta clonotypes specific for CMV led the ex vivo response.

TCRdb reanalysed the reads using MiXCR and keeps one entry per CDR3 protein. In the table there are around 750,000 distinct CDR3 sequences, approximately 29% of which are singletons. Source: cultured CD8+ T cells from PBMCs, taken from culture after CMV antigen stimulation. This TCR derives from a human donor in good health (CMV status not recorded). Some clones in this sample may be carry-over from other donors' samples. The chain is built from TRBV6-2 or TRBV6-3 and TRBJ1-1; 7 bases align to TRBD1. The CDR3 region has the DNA TGTGCCAGCAGCCACAGGGGTTGGGACACTGAAGCTTTCTTT. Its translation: CASSHRGWDTEAFF.